Following are 15 T cell receptor beta chains from one sample sequenced in a study of CD8 T cells in Susac syndrome. cDNA came from approximately 0.5 to 1 ug RNA primed by random hexamers. Each CDR3 protein gets one entry after TCRdb re-called the immunoSEQ multiplex PCR reads with MiXCR. The sample records 20,000 to 25,000 distinct CDR3 sequences, 85% to 95% being singletons. The specimen was CD8+ T cells from PBMCs. Every receptor here comes from a human donor in good health.

The chain has TRBV20-1 and TRBJ2-7, with TRBD1 matching over 10 bases. Trimming took 0 bases from V and 2 from J; bases not matched to a gene: 1. The CDR3 has 14 residues. In germline, CDR1 is DFQATT, CDR2 SNEGSKA (reference sequence). The CDR3 region has the DNA TGCAGTGCTAGAGAGGACAGGGGGACCTACGAGCAGTACTTC. This translates into CSAREDRGTYEQYF.

The gene calls are TRBV20-1 and TRBJ2-5; perhaps TRBD2 as D (6 bases). V was trimmed by 3 bases and J by 2 bases, leaving 13 bases between them. Germline CDR1 DFQATT, CDR2 SNEGSKA (reference sequence). There are 14 residues in the CDR3. The CDR3 bases are TGCAGTGCTAGCCCGGGACTCCTACAAGAGACCCAGTACTTC. Its protein is CSASPGLLQETQYF.

V gene TRBV7-6 combines with J gene TRBJ2-7; 10 bases map to TRBD1. V dropped 4 bases and J dropped 4; count of bases not matched to a gene: 10. This CDR3 is 16 amino acids long. The V gene's germline CDR1 is SGHVS and CDR2 FNYEAQ. CDR3 coding DNA: TGTGCCAGCAGCTCACCTCGGACAGGGGGGACTTACGAGCAGTACTTC. Protein sequence: CASSSPRTGGTYEQYF.

The sample holds one count of this clonotype. The chain employs TRBV6-2 or TRBV6-3 and TRBJ2-2; no reliable D call. In germline, CDR1 is MNHEY, CDR2 SVGEGT. The CDR3 runs 15 residues. Trimming stripped 5 bases from V and 2 bases from J, with 12 bases between. The CDR3 is CASSLTEINTGELFF. The DNA for the CDR3 is TGTGCCAGCAGTCTAACGGAAATCAACACCGGGGAGCTGTTTTTT.

The sample holds one count of this clonotype. The V call is TRBV9, the J call TRBJ1-6; a weak D match, TRBD1 (5 bases). Trimming shortened V by 6 bases and J by 8 bases, and 12 bases separated the two germline ends. Germline V gene data show CDR1 as SGDLS and CDR2 as YYNGEE. The CDR3 length is 13 residues. The CDR3 loop is CASNLGDYSPLHF. CDR3 DNA: TGTGCCAGCAATTTGGGGGATTATTCACCCCTCCACTTT.

The chain links TRBV12-3 or TRBV12-4 to TRBJ1-1; a weak D match, TRBD1 (5 bases). CDR3 length: 15 amino acids. V was trimmed by 6 bases and J by 6 bases, leaving 20 bases between them. The CDR3 spells CASSAGTVELPEAFF. CDR3 sequence (DNA): TGTGCCAGCAGCGCGGGGACGGTCGAACTTCCTGAAGCTTTCTTT.

The chain is built from TRBV10-3 and TRBJ1-2; the match to TRBD1 covers 10 bases. V gave up 0 bases and J gave up 4 bases; unmatched junction bases: 11. CDR3 length: 18 residues. Germline values: CDR1 ENHRY, CDR2 SYGVKD. The CDR3 coding sequence is TGTGCCATCAGTGAGTCGCGGGGACAGGGGACTCCTGGCTATGGCTACACCTTC. It is translated as CAISESRGQGTPGYGYTF.

The CDR3 protein is CASSLDSGDEQFF. The CDR3 DNA reads as TGTGCCAGCAGCTTGGACAGCGGCGATGAGCAGTTCTTC. The rearrangement links TRBV5-4 to TRBJ2-1; weak D call: TRBD2 (5 bases). The CDR3 runs to 13 residues. The V end lost 0 bases, the J end lost 8 bases, and 9 bases lay between the germline ends. The V gene's germline CDR1 is SGHNT and CDR2 YYREEE (reference sequence).

The chain has TRBV20-1 and TRBJ2-6; 9 nucleotides match TRBD1. The CDR3 runs to 17 residues. The trim removed 2 bases at V and 1 base at J, leaving 6 bases unmatched. Looked up from germline, CDR1 is DFQATT and CDR2 is SNEGSKA (reference sequence). The chain's CDR3 is CSARNRDRESGANVLTF. For the CDR3, the DNA is TGCAGTGCTAGAAACCGGGACAGGGAGTCTGGGGCCAACGTCCTGACTTTC.

The chain employs TRBV29-1 and TRBJ2-1; 8 bases fit TRBD1. Germline V CDR1 and CDR2: SQVTM, ANQGSEA. V lost 0 bases and J lost 7; bases outside the gene matches: 2. The CDR3 spans 13 residues. The CDR3 DNA reads as TGCAGCGTTGAAGAGGACAGGGAGAATGAGCAGTTCTTC. Its translation: CSVEEDRENEQFF.

The V and J genes are TRBV7-9 and TRBJ1-1; 7 nucleotides line up with TRBD1. After removal of 4 bases from V and 2 bases from J, the junction contained 10 bases not matched to a gene. The CDR3 is made up of 16 amino acids. Germline-derived CDR1 and CDR2 are SEHNR and FQNEAQ (reference sequence). The CDR3 coding sequence is TGTGCCAGCAGCTCACTACGGACAGGTTATAACACTGAAGCTTTCTTT. This codes for CASSSLRTGYNTEAFF.

The CDR3 sequence: CASTTAPVDGYTF. The DNA for the CDR3 is TGTGCCAGCACGACAGCTCCCGTGGATGGCTACACCTTC. The chain recombines TRBV6-2 or TRBV6-3 with TRBJ1-2; possible D gene TRBD1, 5 bases. The V and J ends lost 7 bases and 6 bases respectively, with 15 bases between them. CDR3 length: 13 residues. Germline CDR1 reads MNHEY; CDR2 reads SVGEGT.

The chain carries TRBV9 and TRBJ2-1; 9 nucleotides match TRBD2. Germline CDR1 is SGDLS and CDR2 is YYNGEE. V shed 0 bases and J 0 bases; nucleotides not matched to a gene: 10. The CDR3 spans 19 residues. DNA of the CDR3: TGTGCCAGCAGCGTAGTGTCGGCTAGCGGGGCGAGCTCCTACAATGAGCAGTTCTTC. Translating gives CASSVVSASGASSYNEQFF.

V usage is TRBV7-9 and J usage is TRBJ1-2, with TRBD1 as a possible D gene (5 bases). CDR3 length: 13 amino acids. Trimming cost V 5 bases and J 4 bases, with 11 bases left between them. Germline CDR1 SEHNR, CDR2 FQNEAQ (reference sequence). CDR3 sequence (DNA): TGTGCCAGCAGCCAGGACAAGGTCTATGGCTACACCTTC. It translates to CASSQDKVYGYTF. The complete variable domain, with remaining parts taken from reference TRBV7-9 and TRBJ1-2, reads DTGVSQNPRHKITKRGQNVTFRCDPISEHNRLYWYRQTLGQGPEFLTYFQNEAQLEKSRLLSDRFSAERPKGSFSTLEIQRTEQGDSAMYLCASSQDKVYGYTFGSGTRLTVV.

The chain uses TRBV7-9 and TRBJ2-7; D uncertain. The germline CDR1 and CDR2 sequences are SEHNR and FQNEAQ (reference sequence). The CDR3 sequence is 12 residues long. V was cut by 1 base and J by 3 bases, with 4 bases left in between. The CDR3 region is CASSLGDYEQYF. As DNA, the CDR3 is TGTGCCAGCAGCTTAGGGGACTACGAGCAGTACTTC.